The rows below give T cell receptor beta chains drawn from one sample of a study of T cell repertoires in cytomegalovirus infection. TCRdb re-analysed the reads in MiXCR, keeping a single row per CDR3 protein. Among 450,000 to 650,000 distinct CDR3 sequences listed, around two fifths were seen once. Which antigens these TCRs recognize remains unknown. The sample consisted of cultured PBMCs, taken from culture after CMV antigen stimulation. The receptors derive from a human donor in good health (CMV status not recorded). Some clones in this sample may be carry-over from other donors' samples. Each CDR3 is given with its conserved first and last residue. D genes are given only for firm matches. Clone size is shown for a subset of rows, as once, few, many or a class of expanded clone.

TRBD2	NA	TRBV7-2	TRBJ2-3	TGTGCCAGCAACCAACTAGCGACAGATACGCAGTATTTT	CASNQLATDTQYF
TRBD2	NA	TRBV2	TRBJ2-1	TGTGCCAGCAGTGAAGGTGGGGGGGCCTACAATGAGCAGTTCTTC	CASSEGGGAYNEQFF
TRBD1	NA	TRBV7-9	TRBJ2-6	TGTGCCAGCAGCTCCTCCCGACAGGGGTCCTCTGGGGCCAACGTCCTGACTTTC	CASSSSRQGSSGANVLTF
NA	few	TRBV7-2	TRBJ1-1	TGTGCCAGCAGCTTAGGGGTAGGGGGTACTGAAGCTTTCTTT	CASSLGVGGTEAFF
TRBD2	many	TRBV7-8	TRBJ2-1	TGTGCCAGCAGCTTAGAAGGACTAGCGGGAGGTTCGGTAGCGCATGAGCAGTTCTTC	CASSLEGLAGGSVAHEQFF
NA	few	TRBV12-3/TRBV12-4	TRBJ1-1	TGTGCCAGCAGTTTCGTAGGCACTGAAGCTTTCTTT	CASSFVGTEAFF
NA	NA	TRBV4-1	TRBJ2-3	TGCGCCAGCAGCCAACACTTGTTCCGGGACGGCACAGATACGCAGTATTTT	CASSQHLFRDGTDTQYF
TRBD1	few	TRBV7-2	TRBJ1-5	TGTGCCAGCAGCTTAATGGGACAGGGAGGCAATCAGCCCCAGCATTTT	CASSLMGQGGNQPQHF
NA	few	TRBV7-2	TRBJ2-4	TGTGCCAGCAGCCGCGGCTCAGGCTTTGTAAACATTCAGTACTTC	CASSRGSGFVNIQYF
NA	NA	TRBV4-3	TRBJ2-2	TGCGCCAGCAGCCCCGGAGGATCCAACACCGGGGAGCTGTTTTTT	CASSPGGSNTGELFF
TRBD2	many	TRBV7-2	TRBJ2-5	TGTGCCAGCAGCTTCCGTAGCGGGAGGGCCAGTGGGGAGACCCAGTACTTC	CASSFRSGRASGETQYF
NA	NA	TRBV7-6	TRBJ1-1	TGTGCCAGCAGCTTTCAGCAGGGCACTGAAGCTTTCTTT	CASSFQQGTEAFF
TRBD1	few	TRBV7-2	TRBJ1-3	TGTGCCAGCAGCTATGGGACAGCCATCTCTGGAAACACCATATATTTT	CASSYGTAISGNTIYF
NA	NA	TRBV12-3/TRBV12-4	TRBJ1-3	TGTGCCAGCAGTTTATGGTCAGGGGTAAACACCATATATTTT	CASSLWSGVNTIYF
NA	NA	TRBV27	TRBJ2-7	TGTGCCAGCAGACCCGGGACAAAGTTAGAGCAGTACTTC	CASRPGTKLEQYF
NA	NA	TRBV7-2	TRBJ2-3	TGTGCCAGCAGTCTTGACCGGCATAGGTCGCAGTATTTT	CASSLDRHRSQYF
NA	few	TRBV7-2	TRBJ2-7	TGTGCCAGCAGCTGGGATCGGGACGCCTACGAGCAGTACTTC	CASSWDRDAYEQYF
NA	few	TRBV15	TRBJ1-1	TGTGCCACCAGCAGAGTCCCCCTGGGAGACACTGAAGCTTTCTTT	CATSRVPLGDTEAFF
TRBD2	NA	TRBV28	TRBJ2-1	TGTGCCAGTCGACTAGCGGGGGGCCGTCCCTCCAATGAGCAGTTCTTC	CASRLAGGRPSNEQFF
NA	NA	TRBV10-3	TRBJ2-1	TGTGCCATCCGCCCCCCAGGGGTTTTGAGTAATGAGCAGTTCTTC	CAIRPPGVLSNEQFF
NA	NA	TRBV27	TRBJ2-2	TGTGCCAGCAGTTTATCGGTCACACCCACCGGGGAGCTGTTTTTT	CASSLSVTPTGELFF
TRBD2	NA	TRBV5-4	TRBJ2-1	TGTGCCAGCAGCTATTCTAGCGGGGTTTACAATGAGCAGTTCTTC	CASSYSSGVYNEQFF
NA	NA	TRBV7-2	TRBJ2-3	TGTGCCAGCATCTCGCCCGCTTTGATAGATACGCAGTATTTT	CASISPALIDTQYF
TRBD1	NA	TRBV2	TRBJ1-2	TGTGCCAGCAGGGACAGGGCTCCTGGCTACACCTTC	CASRDRAPGYTF
TRBD1	once	TRBV6-5	TRBJ2-7	TGTGCCAGCCACAGGGGAATCGGCTACGAGCAGTACTTC	CASHRGIGYEQYF
NA	few	TRBV12-3/TRBV12-4	TRBJ1-2	TGTGCCAGCAGTTACCTGAGGGCGAATAACTATGGCTACACCTTC	CASSYLRANNYGYTF
TRBD2	few	TRBV7-8	TRBJ2-1	TGTGCCAGCAGCTTGTTAGCGGGAACTGACATCAATGAGCAGTTCTTC	CASSLLAGTDINEQFF
NA	NA	TRBV7-9	TRBJ2-5	TGTGCCAGCAGCTTCTTCGAGACTAGGGGGAGAAACCAAGAGACCCAGTACTTC	CASSFFETRGRNQETQYF
TRBD1	few	TRBV7-2	TRBJ2-2	TGTGCCAGCAGCCGGAGATCAGGGGGAATCACCGGGGAGCTGTTTTTT	CASSRRSGGITGELFF
NA	NA	TRBV6-2/TRBV6-3	TRBJ2-5	TGTGCCAGCAGACCAGCGCAAAGCCAAGAGACCCAGTACTTC	CASRPAQSQETQYF
NA	NA	TRBV7-2	TRBJ2-1	TGTGCCAGCAGCTCCCCAGGTCTCCCCGTGTCGGCGGGACCCTCCTTTTCCTCCTACAATGAGCAGTTCTTC	CASSSPGLPVSAGPSFSSYNEQFF
NA	NA	TRBV19	TRBJ2-6	TGTGCCAGTAGTTTCGACAATGCCGGGGCCAACGTCCTGACTTTC	CASSFDNAGANVLTF
TRBD1	NA	TRBV27	TRBJ1-1	TGTGCCAGCAGGGGGACAGGGGGCGCGGGTAGCACTGAAGCTTTCTTT	CASRGTGGAGSTEAFF
NA	NA	TRBV6-2/TRBV6-3	TRBJ2-5	TGTGCCAGCAGTTACCATGTGGAGGAGACCCAGTACTTC	CASSYHVEETQYF
TRBD1	few	TRBV7-2	TRBJ1-4	TGTGCCAGCAGCCCGACAGGGGGTGAAAAACTGTTTTTT	CASSPTGGEKLFF
TRBD2	NA	TRBV19	TRBJ2-7	TGTGCCAGTAGCTCGAGACTAGCGGGGGATATCTACGAGCAGTACTTC	CASSSRLAGDIYEQYF
NA	NA	TRBV28	TRBJ1-5	TGTGCCAGCGAGGGGTCACAATATAGCAATCAGCCCCAGCATTTT	CASEGSQYSNQPQHF
TRBD1	NA	TRBV6-2/TRBV6-3	TRBJ2-7	TGTGCCAGCAGTCTGACGGGACAGGGGGCAACATCCTACGAGCAGTACTTC	CASSLTGQGATSYEQYF
NA	NA	TRBV7-9	TRBJ1-1	TGTGCCAGCAGCGGAGGAGGCCGGAGGACTGAAGCTTTCTTT	CASSGGGRRTEAFF